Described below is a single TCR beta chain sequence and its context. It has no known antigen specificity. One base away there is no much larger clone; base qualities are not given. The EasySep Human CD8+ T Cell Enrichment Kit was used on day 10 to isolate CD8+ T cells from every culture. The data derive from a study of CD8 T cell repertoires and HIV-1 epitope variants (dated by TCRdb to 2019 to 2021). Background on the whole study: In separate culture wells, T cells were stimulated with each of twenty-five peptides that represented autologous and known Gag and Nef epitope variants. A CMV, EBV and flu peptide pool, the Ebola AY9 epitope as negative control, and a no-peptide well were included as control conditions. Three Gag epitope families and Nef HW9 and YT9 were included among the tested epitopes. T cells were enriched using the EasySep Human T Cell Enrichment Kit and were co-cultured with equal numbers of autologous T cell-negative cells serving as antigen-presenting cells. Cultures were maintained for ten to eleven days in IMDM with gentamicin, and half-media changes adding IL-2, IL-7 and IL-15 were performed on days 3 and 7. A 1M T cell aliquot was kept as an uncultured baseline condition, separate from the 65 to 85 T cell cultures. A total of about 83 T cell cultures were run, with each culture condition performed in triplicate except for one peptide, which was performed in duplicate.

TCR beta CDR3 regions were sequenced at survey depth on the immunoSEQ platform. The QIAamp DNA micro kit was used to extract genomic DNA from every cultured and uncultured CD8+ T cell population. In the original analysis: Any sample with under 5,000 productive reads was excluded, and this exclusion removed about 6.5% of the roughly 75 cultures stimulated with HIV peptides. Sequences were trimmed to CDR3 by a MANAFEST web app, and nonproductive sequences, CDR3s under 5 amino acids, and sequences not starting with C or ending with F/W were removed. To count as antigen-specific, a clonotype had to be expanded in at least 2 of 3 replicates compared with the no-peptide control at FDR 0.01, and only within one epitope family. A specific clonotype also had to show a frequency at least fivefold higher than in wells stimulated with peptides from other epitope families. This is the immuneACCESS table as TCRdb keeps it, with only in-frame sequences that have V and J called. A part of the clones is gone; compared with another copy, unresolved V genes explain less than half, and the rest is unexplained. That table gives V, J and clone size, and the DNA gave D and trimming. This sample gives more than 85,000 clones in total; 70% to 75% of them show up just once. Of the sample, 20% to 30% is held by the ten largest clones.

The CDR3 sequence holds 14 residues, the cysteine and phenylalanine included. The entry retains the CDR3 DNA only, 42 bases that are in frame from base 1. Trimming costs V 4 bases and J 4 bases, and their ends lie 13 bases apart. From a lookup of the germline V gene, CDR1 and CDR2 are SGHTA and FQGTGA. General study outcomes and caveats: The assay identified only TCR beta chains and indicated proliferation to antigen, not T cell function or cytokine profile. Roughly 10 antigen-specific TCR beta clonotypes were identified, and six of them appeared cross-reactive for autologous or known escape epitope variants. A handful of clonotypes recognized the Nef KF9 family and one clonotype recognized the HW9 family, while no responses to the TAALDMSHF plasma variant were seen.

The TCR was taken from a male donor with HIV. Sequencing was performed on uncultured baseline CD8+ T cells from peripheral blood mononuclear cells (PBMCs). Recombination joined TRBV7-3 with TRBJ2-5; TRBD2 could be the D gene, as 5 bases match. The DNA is TGTGCCAGCAGCTCTCCTGGACTGGTAGAGACCCAGTACTTC. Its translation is CASSSPGLVETQYF.